This T cell receptor (beta chain) is from a study of post-analysis software for immune sequencing data. Study conclusions and caveats: There was significantly lower normalized Chao1 diversity in multiple sclerosis patients than in controls. A few TRBV segments occurring more often in patients than controls included TRBV5-6, TRBV5-1 and TRBV20-1.

The V end was cut by 7 bases, the J end by 3 bases, with 11 bases between. The germline CDR1 and CDR2 sequences are SGHTA and FQGTGA. CDR3 length equals 13 residues. The authors incorporated unique molecular identifiers into the TCR beta cDNA libraries. TCRdb ran MiXCR on the PCR reads and lists one entry per CDR3 protein. This sample yields about 430,000 distinct CDR3 sequences, of which about 39% are seen a single time; approximately 7.7% belongs to the top ten. Note on this clonotype: Its antigen is not identified.

This chain connects TRBV7-3 to TRBJ2-3; D possibly corresponds to TRBD1 (6 bases). Sequencing input: blood. The receptor was isolated from a girl aged 2-10 years with multiple sclerosis. CDR3 sequence: CASTTGQTDTQYF. The CDR3 DNA reads TGTGCCAGCACAACAGGGCAGACAGATACGCAGTATTTT.